These 24 T cell receptor beta chains were all obtained from the same sample, sequenced in a study of T cells in Graves' hyperthyroidism and ophthalmopathy. RNA transcripts were the template for amplifying TCR beta CDR3 regions. HTBI primers were employed in a first-round RT-PCR of the TCR CDR3. TCRdb re-derived calls from the multiplex PCR reads in MiXCR, one entry per CDR3 protein. The profile shows 500,000 to 600,000 distinct CDR3 sequences, around 20% of them singletons. Material for sequencing was blood. The receptors were sampled from a man in his forties with Graves' ophthalmopathy.

The chain recombines TRBV28 with TRBJ2-3; 11 nucleotides line up with TRBD2. The CDR3 runs 17 residues. Germline V gene lookup returns CDR1 MDHEN and CDR2 SYDVKM. After removal of 4 bases from V and 6 bases from J, the junction contained 12 bases not matched to a gene. CDR3 nucleotides: TGTGCCAGCAGTTCCCTCCTCGGGACTAGCGGTGCGGATACGCAGTATTTT. Its translation: CASSSLLGTSGADTQYF.

This clonotype was picked up a small number of times. CDR3 DNA sequence: TGCAGTGCTTCGACAGGGACGTTCGGGGAGACCCAGTACTTC. Translation gives CSASTGTFGETQYF. The chain links TRBV20-1 to TRBJ2-5, with 7 bases lining up with TRBD1. V was pared by 5 bases and J by 5 bases, with 11 bases of the junction left unmatched. This CDR3 is built from 14 residues. Germline V gives CDR1 DFQATT, CDR2 SNEGSKA (reference sequence).

This clonotype was seen many times. The chain couples TRBV29-1 to TRBJ2-1; 10 bases agree with TRBD2. This CDR3 has 15 amino acids. Germline CDR1 SQVTM, CDR2 ANQGSEA. Unmatched junction bases numbered 12, after V lost 5 bases and J lost 8 bases. CDR3 coding DNA: TGCAGCGTTCCTGGAGCGGGAGGGCCGTTAGATGAGCAGTTCTTC. Translation gives CSVPGAGGPLDEQFF.

The chain employs TRBV15 and TRBJ2-2, with 8 bases lining up with TRBD1. The CDR3 totals 16 residues. J gave up 7 bases and V 5 bases, and 12 bases lay outside the gene matches. The V gene's germline CDR1 is LNHNV and CDR2 YYDKDF (reference sequence). CDR3 DNA sequence: TGTGCCACCAGCCCAATAGGACAGGGCTTGGTCGGGGAGCTGTTTTTT. Translating it yields CATSPIGQGLVGELFF.

This clonotype was counted at least ten times. This chain connects TRBV13 to TRBJ2-5; D is uncertain. The germline V gene encodes CDR1 PRHDT and CDR2 FYEKMQ (reference sequence). Trimming cost V 5 bases and J 1 base, with 11 bases left between them. This CDR3 region has 14 residues. DNA of the CDR3: TGTGCCAGCAGCGCCAAGGGCTTCCAAGAGACCCAGTACTTC. Protein product: CASSAKGFQETQYF.

In this sample, this clonotype turned up a few times. V gene TRBV9 combines with J gene TRBJ1-2; D is unresolved. V lost 0 bases, J lost 2 bases, and 11 bases lay in between. This CDR3 has 15 amino acids. CDR1 is SGDLS and CDR2 is YYNGEE in the germline V gene. CDR3 amino acids: CASSVGNHHNYGYTF. The CDR3 DNA reads TGTGCCAGCAGCGTAGGTAACCATCACAACTATGGCTACACCTTC.

The rearrangement joins TRBV12-3 or TRBV12-4 to TRBJ1-4; tentatively, D is TRBD1 (5 bases). The CDR3 has 13 residues. Trimming pared 3 bases from V and 6 bases from J, leaving 8 bases between. The CDR3 protein is CASSLGGDEKLFF. Written as DNA, the CDR3 is TGTGCCAGCAGTTTGGGGGGGGATGAAAAACTGTTTTTT.

This clonotype was counted many times. V is TRBV2 and J is TRBJ2-1, with 8 bases aligning to TRBD1. Germline CDR1 is SNHLY and CDR2 is FYNNEI. The CDR3 contains 13 residues. V dropped 6 bases and J dropped 7; count of bases not matched to a gene: 5. The CDR3 DNA reads TGTGCCAGCAGCTTCACAGGGGGGAATGAGCAGTTCTTC. It is translated as CASSFTGGNEQFF.

The chain links TRBV11-2 to TRBJ2-1; 8 bases line up with TRBD1. Germline CDR1 and CDR2: SGHAT and FQNNGV. Trimming cost V 4 bases and J 2 bases; bases outside gene matches: 7. The length of the CDR3 is 16 residues. CDR3 coding DNA: TGTGCCAGCAGCTCAACAGGGGGAAGGGCCTACAATGAGCAGTTCTTC. Translating it yields CASSSTGGRAYNEQFF.

Many counts were recorded for this clonotype. The chain employs TRBV7-3 and TRBJ2-5; 7 nucleotides match TRBD2. V gave up 8 bases and J gave up 3 bases; unmatched junction bases: 6. Germline V gives CDR1 SGHTA, CDR2 FQGTGA. CDR3 size: 13 residues. The CDR3 protein is CASRSAGEETQYF. The CDR3 bases are TGTGCCAGCCGGTCCGCGGGAGAAGAGACCCAGTACTTC. Filled out from reference TRBV7-3 and TRBJ2-5, the complete variable domain reads GAGVSQTPSNKVTEKGKYVELRCDPISGHTALYWYRQSLGQGPEFLIYFQGTGAADDSGLPNDRFFAVRPEGSVSTLKIQRTERGDSAVYLCASRSAGEETQYFGPGTRLLVL.

This clonotype was observed many times. The CDR3: CASSLEQGRETQYF. The CDR3 DNA reads as TGTGCCAGCAGCTTAGAACAGGGCCGGGAGACCCAGTACTTC. The chain is built from TRBV11-2 and TRBJ2-5, with D maybe TRBD1 (6 bases). Trimming removed 0 bases from V and 5 bases from J, with 10 bases in between. The CDR3 has 14 residues. Per germline, CDR1 SGHAT and CDR2 FQNNGV.

The rearrangement links TRBV28 to TRBJ1-3; D might be TRBD1 (6 bases). This CDR3 contains 15 residues. Germline CDR1 reads MDHEN; CDR2 reads SYDVKM. The ends were cut back, 6 bases at V and 0 bases at J, with 12 bases in the middle. The CDR3: CASSPGDNSGNTIYF. The CDR3 coding sequence is TGTGCCAGCAGCCCAGGGGACAACTCTGGAAACACCATATATTTT.

This clonotype was found a few times. V and J are TRBV18 and TRBJ2-1; 10 bases line up with TRBD2. Germline lookup yields CDR1 KGHSH and CDR2 LQKENI. The CDR3 is 17 residues long. V lost 0 bases, J lost 9 bases, and 11 bases stayed unmatched. The CDR3 bases are TGTGCCAGCTCACCACCGTCTAGCGGGAGTTTTAGCGGTGAGCAGTTCTTC. The encoded protein is CASSPPSSGSFSGEQFF.

This clonotype was seen a handful of times. The gene calls are TRBV20-1 and TRBJ1-2; D remains ambiguous. The CDR3 is 13 amino acids. Trimming took 0 bases from V and 1 from J, leaving 6 bases between them. The V gene's germline CDR1 is DFQATT and CDR2 SNEGSKA (reference sequence). The chain's CDR3 is CSARDINNYGYTF. DNA of the CDR3: TGCAGTGCTAGAGATATTAATAACTATGGCTACACCTTC.

The chain couples TRBV28 to TRBJ2-5; D may be TRBD1 or TRBD2 (5 bases each). This CDR3 has 9 residues. CDR1 and CDR2 from the germline V gene are MDHEN and SYDVKM. V dropped 4 bases and J dropped 12 bases, with 6 bases sitting between them. The CDR3 sequence is CASSWGKYF. Here the CDR3 DNA reads TGTGCCAGCAGTTGGGGGAAGTACTTC.

Concerning this clonotype: A much larger clone is a single base away; this may be a read error. This chain joins TRBV5-1 and TRBJ1-1; tentative D call: TRBD1 (6 bases). Germline assignment: CDR1 SGHRS and CDR2 YFSETQ. This CDR3 has 15 residues. Trimming took off 4 bases at V and 6 bases at J, with 19 bases between the two ends. The CDR3 spells CASSPGRGAHAEAFF. The DNA for the CDR3 is TGCGCCAGCAGCCCGGGACGGGGGGCGCACGCTGAAGCTTTCTTT.

This clonotype was found a few times. V is TRBV30 and J is TRBJ1-5; D remains unclear. V was trimmed by 1 base and J by 7 bases, leaving 8 bases between them. This CDR3 comprises 12 residues. The germline V gene has CDR1 GTSNPN and CDR2 SVGIG (reference sequence). CDR3 DNA sequence: TGTGCCTGGAGTGATGGAGCGCAGCCCCAGCATTTT. Translating gives CAWSDGAQPQHF.

This clonotype was counted ten times or more. This chain joins TRBV11-3 and TRBJ2-3; TRBD1 agrees at 10 bases. Germline loops: CDR1 SGHNT, CDR2 YENEEA. The CDR3 totals 15 residues. J lost 6 bases, V lost 3 bases, and 6 bases had no gene match. In nucleotides, the CDR3 is TGTGCCAGCAGCTTGACAGGGGGCTTTGTGGATACGCAGTATTTT. This gives the protein CASSLTGGFVDTQYF.

The chain combines TRBV4-2 with TRBJ2-1; D unclear. CDR1 is LGHNA, CDR2 YNFKEQ, per germline. This CDR3 is built from 11 residues. The V gene lost 4 bases and the J gene lost 10 bases, with 8 bases spanning the gap. The DNA for the CDR3 is TGTGCCAGCAGCCGGGCCGAGGAGCAGTTCTTC. This gives the protein CASSRAEEQFF.

This clonotype was picked up many times. This chain's CDR3 is CSARPSGGGTQYF. The CDR3 region has the DNA TGCAGTGCTAGACCTAGCGGGGGTGGGACCCAGTACTTC. The chain links TRBV20-1 to TRBJ2-5; TRBD2 aligns across 10 bases. The CDR3 sequence is 13 residues long. The V gene's germline CDR1 is DFQATT and CDR2 SNEGSKA (reference sequence). J was trimmed by 7 bases and V by 2 bases; bases with no gene match: 4.

This clonotype showed up many times. The rearrangement links TRBV18 to TRBJ1-5; D remains ambiguous. Germline V gene data show CDR1 as KGHSH and CDR2 as LQKENI. The CDR3 extends over 14 amino acids. Trimming stripped 3 bases from V and 6 bases from J, with 12 bases between. In DNA, the CDR3 is TGTGCCAGCTCACCGAGCCAGATTACTCAGCCCCAGCATTTT. As protein: CASSPSQITQPQHF.

The chain links TRBV4-2 to TRBJ2-7; D remains unclear. This CDR3 comprises 17 residues. Looked up from germline, CDR1 is LGHNA and CDR2 is YNFKEQ. Trimming removed 1 base from V and 4 bases from J, with 20 bases in between. In DNA, the CDR3 is TGTGCCAGCAGCCAAGGTCTGCCGACACCAAGATCTTACGAGCAGTACTTC. Protein product: CASSQGLPTPRSYEQYF.

There are a few counts of this clonotype. This sequence joins TRBV9 and TRBJ2-3, with TRBD1 as a possible D gene (5 bases). The CDR3 is made up of 14 amino acids. CDR1 and CDR2 (germline): SGDLS, YYNGEE. The V gene lost 2 bases and the J gene lost 4 bases, with 11 bases spanning the gap. The chain's CDR3 is CASSVEIRADTQYF. The CDR3, as DNA: TGTGCCAGCAGCGTGGAAATCAGGGCAGATACGCAGTATTTT.

This clonotype was observed many times. The rearrangement uses TRBV6-2 or TRBV6-3 and TRBJ1-1; D is ambiguous. With 6 bases removed from V and 5 bases from J, the gap between germline ends came to 10 bases. Germline V gene data show CDR1 as MNHEY and CDR2 as SVGEGT. The CDR3 runs to 12 residues. Here the CDR3 reads CASSEPGTEAFF. The CDR3 DNA follows: TGTGCCAGCAGCGAGCCTGGGACTGAAGCTTTCTTT.